These T cell receptor beta chains were read from a single sample in a study of T cells in Graves' hyperthyroidism and ophthalmopathy. TCRdb fed the multiplex PCR reads into MiXCR, producing one record per CDR3 protein. The sample lists about 760,000 distinct CDR3 sequences, roughly a third occurring once. Input material: blood. Receptors originate from a woman between 40 and 50 years old with Graves' hyperthyroidism. Each CDR3 is given with its conserved first and last residue. Each record gives: V gene, J gene, D gene, clone size, CDR3 DNA, CDR3 protein. The D gene is left open where the match is weak. Only some rows state a clone size, as once, few, many or a class for expanded clones.

TRBV7-2	TRBJ1-4	TRBD1	.	TGTGCCAGCAGCCCAGACAGGGGACATGAAAAACTGTTTTTT	CASSPDRGHEKLFF
TRBV6-5	TRBJ1-1	.	.	TGTGCCAGCAGTTTATGGGGTTCTGGCACTGAAGCTTTCTTT	CASSLWGSGTEAFF
TRBV11-1	TRBJ2-7	TRBD1	.	TGTGCCAGCAGTTTAGGGGGACAGGGCATAACCTACGGGCAGTACTTC	CASSLGGQGITYGQYF
TRBV11-2	TRBJ1-5	.	.	TGTGCCAGCAGCTTGCAGGGAAGCAATCAGCCCCGGCATTTT	CASSLQGSNQPRHF
TRBV7-6	TRBJ2-5	.	many	TGTGCCAGCAGCTTAGACCCGAACTGGGGGGAAGAGACCCAGTACTTC	CASSLDPNWGEETQYF
TRBV7-8	TRBJ1-2	.	many	TGTGCCAGCAGCCCAGAGGGCGTTCATGGCTACACCTTC	CASSPEGVHGYTF
TRBV2	TRBJ1-2	.	.	TGTGCCAGCAGTTTAGGGTCGGGAATTTATGGCTACACCTTC	CASSLGSGIYGYTF
TRBV7-2	TRBJ1-4	TRBD1	many	TGTGCCAGCAGCTTCGGACAGGGATACGGAAAACTGTTTTTT	CASSFGQGYGKLFF
TRBV4-1	TRBJ1-1	.	.	TGCGCCAGCAGCCTCCGACAGATTAACACTGAAGCTTTCTTT	CASSLRQINTEAFF
TRBV6-5	TRBJ1-2	.	few	TGTGCCAGCAGTTACCAGATGCAGGGTAGCTATGGCTACACCTTC	CASSYQMQGSYGYTF
TRBV7-9	TRBJ2-7	.	few	TGTGCCAGCAGTTTGGGGGACACATCGTACGAGCAGTACTTC	CASSLGDTSYEQYF
TRBV20-1	TRBJ1-6	.	.	TGCAGTGCTAGAGCGGGGGGTTTGGGATCACCCCTCCACTTT	CSARAGGLGSPLHF
TRBV7-9	TRBJ2-7	TRBD1	many	TGTGCCAGCAGCTCTCCTGGGGGACAGGGTAACGAGCAGTACTTC	CASSSPGGQGNEQYF
TRBV2	TRBJ1-5	TRBD1	many	TGTGCCAGCACCAAGACAGGGGGCCCCAATCAGCCCCAGCATTTT	CASTKTGGPNQPQHF
TRBV20-1	TRBJ1-6	TRBD1	few	TGCAGTGCGAGGGGGCCATATAATTCACCCCTCCACTTT	CSARGPYNSPLHF
TRBV25-1	TRBJ1-1	.	many	TGTGCCAGCAGTGATTTCGGGGGGGGGAAGGCTGAAGCTTTCTTT	CASSDFGGGKAEAFF
TRBV11-1	TRBJ2-2	TRBD2	.	TGTGCCAGCAGCTTAAATGTGGGCGAGCGGGAGGGCACCGGGGAGCTGTTTTTT	CASSLNVGEREGTGELFF
TRBV10-3	TRBJ1-5	.	many	TGTGCCATCAGTGAACGACCGTATGGCAATCAGCCCCAGCATTTT	CAISERPYGNQPQHF